This paragraph covers one T cell receptor (beta chain) sequence. Data came from immunoSEQ multiplex PCR; TCRdb stores just in-frame clones and leaves some out. The sample holds 120,000 or so clones; around 84% are singletons and the top ten take 25% to 35%. This entry belongs to a study of T cell responses to AZD1222 COVID-19 vaccine. There are 12 residues in the CDR3. The V gene's germline CDR1 is KGHSH and CDR2 LQKENI. V lost 2 bases, J lost 7 bases, and 8 bases lay in between. The TCR comes from an adult who received the AZD1222 COVID-19 vaccine. The source was peripheral blood, collected 28 days after the second AZD1222 dose. The V gene is TRBV18, the J gene TRBJ1-1, with unresolved D. This CDR3 is CASSPTLNEAFF. CDR3 bases: TGTGCCAGCTCACCAACGCTAAATGAAGCTTTCTTT.